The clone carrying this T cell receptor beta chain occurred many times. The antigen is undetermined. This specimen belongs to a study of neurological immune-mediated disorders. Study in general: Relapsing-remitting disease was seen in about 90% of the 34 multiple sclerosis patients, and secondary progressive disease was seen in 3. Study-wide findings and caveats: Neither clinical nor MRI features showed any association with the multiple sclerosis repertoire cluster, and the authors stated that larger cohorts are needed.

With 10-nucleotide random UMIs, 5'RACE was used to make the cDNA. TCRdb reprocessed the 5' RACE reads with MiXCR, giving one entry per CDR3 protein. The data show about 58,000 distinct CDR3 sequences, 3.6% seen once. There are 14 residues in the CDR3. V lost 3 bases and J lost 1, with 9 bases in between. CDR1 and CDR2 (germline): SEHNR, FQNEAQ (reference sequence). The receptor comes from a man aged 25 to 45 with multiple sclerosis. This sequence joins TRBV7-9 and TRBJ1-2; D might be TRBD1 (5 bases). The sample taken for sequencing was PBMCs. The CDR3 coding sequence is TGTGCCAGCAGCTTTCAGGACAATAACTATGGCTACACCTTC. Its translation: CASSFQDNNYGYTF. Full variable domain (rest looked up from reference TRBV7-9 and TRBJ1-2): DTGVSQNPRHKITKRGQNVTFRCDPISEHNRLYWYRQTLGQGPEFLTYFQNEAQLEKSRLLSDRFSAERPKGSFSTLEIQRTEQGDSAMYLCASSFQDNNYGYTFGSGTRLTVV.